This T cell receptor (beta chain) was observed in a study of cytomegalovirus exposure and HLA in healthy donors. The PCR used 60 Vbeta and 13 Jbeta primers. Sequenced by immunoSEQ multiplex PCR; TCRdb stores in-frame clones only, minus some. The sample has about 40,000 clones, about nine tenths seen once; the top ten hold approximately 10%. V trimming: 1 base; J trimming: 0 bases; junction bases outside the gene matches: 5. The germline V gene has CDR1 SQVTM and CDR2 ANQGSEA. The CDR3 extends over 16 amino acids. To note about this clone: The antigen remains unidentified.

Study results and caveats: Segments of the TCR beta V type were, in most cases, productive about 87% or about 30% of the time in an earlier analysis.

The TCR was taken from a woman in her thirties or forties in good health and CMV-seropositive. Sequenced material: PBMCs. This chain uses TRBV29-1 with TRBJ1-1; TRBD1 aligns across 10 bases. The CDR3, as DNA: TGCAGCGTTGAAGGTCCGGGACAGGGGATGAACACTGAAGCTTTCTTT. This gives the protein CSVEGPGQGMNTEAFF.